Listed here is a single T cell receptor beta chain. Its specificity is not known. The data belong to a study of shared clonotypes between healthy human individuals. On the study more broadly: CD4 naive and CD4 memory each took three plates per donor, while CD8 naive took two and CD8 memory one. Regarding the study as a whole: About 5% was the fraction of naive CD4 clonotypes found shared across a few donors.

Looked up from germline, CDR1 is SEHNR and CDR2 is FQNEAQ (reference sequence). This CDR3 region has 15 residues. The V gene lost 4 bases and the J gene lost 6 bases, with 18 bases spanning the gap. Generated by immunoSEQ multiplex PCR, the TCRdb table keeps only in-frame clones and is missing some. Found here are a few million clones, approximately 90% of them singletons; the top ten hold 0.13% to 0.15%. The sequenced sample was naive CD4+ T cells sorted from blood. Subset noted: CD45RA+ positively selected. The chain links TRBV7-9 to TRBJ1-1; no firm D call. The sequence was collected from a man younger than 35 in good health. This chain's CDR3 is CASSSFSAPGAEAFF. In DNA, the CDR3 is TGTGCCAGCAGCTCTTTTAGTGCCCCCGGGGCTGAAGCTTTCTTT.